This T cell receptor (beta chain) is from a study of a mutant IDH1 vaccine in newly diagnosed glioma. Method: immunoSEQ multiplex PCR; TCRdb's copy keeps in-frame clones and lacks some. The sample has some 130,000 clones, around four fifths seen once. This clone was counted only a few times. Its antigen is not identified. Germline CDR1 SGHNT, CDR2 YENEEA. V gave up 4 bases and J gave up 6 bases; unmatched junction bases: 7. The CDR3 length is 15 residues. Time point described: week 11, during vaccination. A 20-mer mutant IDH1 peptide at 300 ug was injected subcutaneously with topical imiquimod. The J gene is TRBJ2-7, the V gene TRBV11-3, with 12 bases lining up with TRBD1. Sequences were derived from PBMCs, sampled from a glioma patient whose treatment included an IDH1 peptide vaccine. This clonotype originated in a middle-aged man with glioma. CDR3 sequence reads: CASSSRPGQGAEQYF. For the CDR3, the DNA is TGTGCCAGCAGCTCACGCCCGGGACAGGGGGCCGAGCAGTACTTC.